These 19 T cell receptor beta chains were all obtained from the same sample, sequenced in a study of cytomegalovirus exposure and HLA in healthy donors. The method was immunoSEQ multiplex PCR; TCRdb's version includes in-frame clones alone and lacks a portion of them. The sample records approximately 240,000 clones, 85% to 95% being singletons. Sequencing was performed on PBMCs. These receptors were taken from a woman aged 18-30 years in good health and CMV-seronegative.

The chain joins TRBV6-5 to TRBJ1-3, with D perhaps TRBD1 (6 bases). Germline CDR1 reads MNHEY; CDR2 reads SVGAGI. The CDR3 has 15 amino acids. V was cut by 4 bases and J by 2 bases, with 12 bases left in between. The CDR3 DNA follows: TGTGCCAGCAGTTCACAGGGTACGGCTGGAAACACCATATATTTT. Its protein product is CASSSQGTAGNTIYF.

The gene calls are TRBV11-3 and TRBJ2-5; no definite D call. The CDR3 has 14 amino acids. V lost 5 bases and J 5 bases, leaving 15 bases between the germline ends. Germline V gene sequence: CDR1 SGHNT, CDR2 YENEEA. Here the CDR3 DNA reads TGTGCCAGCAGCCTCATGTCCGGTAGTGAGACCCAGTACTTC. It translates to CASSLMSGSETQYF.

The count of this clone is one. The genes are TRBV6-5 and TRBJ2-7; 8 nucleotides match TRBD2. J gave up 3 bases and V 6 bases, and 10 bases lay outside the gene matches. Germline CDR1 and CDR2: MNHEY and SVGAGI. CDR3 length: 15 amino acids. The CDR3 DNA sequence: TGTGCCAGCAGCTCGCAGCGGGAGTGCCACTACGAGCAGTACTTC. Amino acid sequence: CASSSQRECHYEQYF.

CDR3: CASSRDRGSNYGYTF. The CDR3 bases are TGTGCCAGCAGCAGAGACAGGGGGTCTAACTATGGCTACACCTTC. The chain is built from TRBV7-8 and TRBJ1-2; 9 bases map to TRBD1. The germline V gene encodes CDR1 SGHVS and CDR2 FQNEAQ. The CDR3 consists of 15 residues. V lost 5 bases to trimming and J lost 0 bases; unmatched junction nucleotides: 4.

The chain joins TRBV5-5 to TRBJ1-2, with D unresolved. The V gene lost 0 bases and the J gene lost 0 bases, with 6 bases spanning the gap. CDR1 is SGHKS, CDR2 YYEKEE, per germline (reference sequence). CDR3 length: 14 residues. In DNA, the CDR3 is TGTGCCAGCAGCTTGGATACGGCTAACTATGGCTACACCTTC. It yields the protein CASSLDTANYGYTF.

The DNA for the CDR3 is TGTGCCAGCAGCCCTGGGACTAGCGGGAGTTTGCCCCAGTACTTC. Its translation: CASSPGTSGSLPQYF. J is TRBJ2-5 and V is TRBV5-4; 14 bases fit TRBD2. Per germline, CDR1 SGHNT and CDR2 YYREEE (reference sequence). J gave up 9 bases and V 4 bases, and 8 bases lay outside the gene matches. The CDR3 runs 15 residues.

The chain couples TRBV30 to TRBJ2-7; a possible D gene is TRBD2 (5 bases). Between the trimmed V and J ends, which lost 4 bases and 6 bases, there was a span of 10 bases. This CDR3 comprises 11 residues. The V gene's germline CDR1 is GTSNPN and CDR2 SVGIG (reference sequence). CDR3 loop: CAWTGGLEQYF. CDR3 in DNA: TGTGCCTGGACCGGCGGACTCGAGCAGTACTTC.

The rearrangement joins TRBV5-4 to TRBJ1-2; D possibly corresponds to TRBD1 (6 bases). The CDR3 contains 12 residues. Germline V gives CDR1 SGHNT, CDR2 YYREEE (reference sequence). Trimming cost V 4 bases and J 8 bases, with 12 bases left between them. The CDR3 coding sequence is TGTGCCAGCAGCAGGGACACGCGAGGCTACACCTTC. As protein: CASSRDTRGYTF.

V is TRBV5-6 and J is TRBJ1-1; the match to TRBD1 covers 7 bases. Unmatched junction bases numbered 5, after V lost 1 base and J lost 5 bases. From germline, CDR1 is SGHDT and CDR2 YYEEEE. CDR3 size: 14 residues. Here the CDR3 DNA reads TGTGCCAGCAGCTTGAGAGACAGGGTTACTGAAGCTTTCTTT. The encoded protein is CASSLRDRVTEAFF.

This clone was observed a handful of times. V usage is TRBV10-1 and J usage is TRBJ2-7; TRBD2 matches 7 bases. The junction had 8 bases not matched to a gene; V was cut back by 6 bases and J by 0 bases. This CDR3 has 15 residues. Germline V gene data show CDR1 as WNHNN and CDR2 as SYGVQD (reference sequence). CDR3 nucleotides: TGCGCCAGCAGCGATGTGGGGGGGGGCTCCTACGAGCAGTACTTC. Translated: CASSDVGGGSYEQYF.

The chain carries TRBV5-1 and TRBJ1-2; D possibly corresponds to TRBD1 (5 bases). The CDR3 sequence is 15 residues long. The ends were cut back, 5 bases at V and 0 bases at J, with 14 bases in the middle. Per the germline V gene, CDR1 is SGHRS and CDR2 is YFSETQ. The CDR3 bases are TGCGCCAGCAGATCCGGCGGGGCTACTAACTATGGCTACACCTTC. It codes for CASRSGGATNYGYTF. The full variable domain, its missing parts supplied by reference TRBV5-1 and TRBJ1-2, is KAGVTQTPRYLIKTRGQQVTLSCSPISGHRSVSWYQQTPGQGLQFLFEYFSETQRNKGNFPGRFSGRQFSNSRSEMNVSTLELGDSALYLCASRSGGATNYGYTFGSGTRLTVV.

The chain employs TRBV7-9 and TRBJ2-5, with TRBD2 matching 8 bases. V shed 3 bases, J shed 3 bases, and the junction held 3 bases outside the gene matches. This CDR3 has 14 residues. Germline V gene sequence: CDR1 SEHNR, CDR2 FQNEAQ (reference sequence). CDR3 DNA: TGTGCCAGCAGCTTCGGGAGGGGCGAAGAGACCCAGTACTTC. Protein sequence: CASSFGRGEETQYF.

V and J are TRBV5-8 and TRBJ2-5, with 10 positions matching TRBD2. This CDR3 is built from 15 residues. Germline trimming cut 0 bases from V and 2 bases from J; bases unmatched to any gene: 1. CDR1 and CDR2 from the germline V gene are SGHTS and YDEGEE. Here the CDR3 reads CASSLGTSGQETQYF. The CDR3 DNA sequence: TGTGCCAGCAGCTTGGGGACTAGCGGACAAGAGACCCAGTACTTC.

V is TRBV5-1 and J is TRBJ2-7; TRBD2 might be the D (5 bases). CDR3 length: 14 residues. V was clipped by 3 bases and J by 4 bases, with 14 bases between them. Per the germline V gene, CDR1 is SGHRS and CDR2 is YFSETQ. The DNA of the CDR3 is TGCGCCAGCAGCTCTAGCAACCCGAGTTACGAGCAGTACTTC. Its protein product is CASSSSNPSYEQYF.

The J gene is TRBJ1-4, the V gene TRBV6-5, with 10 bases identical to TRBD1. Germline CDR1 is MNHEY and CDR2 is SVGAGI. The CDR3 length is 16 residues. Trimming at V came to 0 bases and at J to 11 bases, leaving 9 bases not matched to a gene. The CDR3 protein is CASSYSTGGSSGKLFF. The CDR3 DNA is TGTGCCAGCAGTTACTCGACAGGGGGCTCCTCTGGGAAACTGTTTTTT.

The V call is TRBV5-5, the J call TRBJ2-5; D may be TRBD1 (5 bases). The V end was cut by 4 bases, the J end by 3 bases, with 13 bases between. Per the germline V gene, CDR1 is SGHKS and CDR2 is YYEKEE (reference sequence). This CDR3 has 14 residues. The CDR3 DNA reads as TGTGCCAGCAGCCCCCAGACAGCTGAAGAGACCCAGTACTTC. The encoded protein is CASSPQTAEETQYF.

The J gene is TRBJ2-3, the V gene TRBV5-1; D unclear. Deletions cut 1 base from V and 4 bases from J, with 10 bases between. The V gene's germline CDR1 is SGHRS and CDR2 YFSETQ. The CDR3 is 14 amino acids. The CDR3 region has the DNA TGCGCCAGCAGCTTGACTCCTTCCGCAGATACGCAGTATTTT. Translation: CASSLTPSADTQYF.

This clone was detected a few times. The chain joins TRBV7-3 to TRBJ1-6; D might be TRBD1 (5 bases). V was cut by 6 bases and J by 15 bases, with 21 bases left in between. Germline V CDR1 and CDR2: SGHTA, FQGTGA. The CDR3 spans 14 residues. In DNA, the CDR3 is TGTGCCAGCAGGGGGGGTCGCCGACGGCGTGGCCTCCACTTT. It translates to CASRGGRRRRGLHF.

The V and J genes are TRBV7-6 and TRBJ1-3, with 7 bases matching TRBD1. The germline V gene encodes CDR1 SGHVS and CDR2 FNYEAQ. The CDR3 is made up of 15 amino acids. J gave up 2 bases and V 5 bases, and 6 bases lay outside the gene matches. CDR3 bases: TGTGCCAGCAGCCCACAGGGGCCTACTGGAAACACCATATATTTT. It specifies CASSPQGPTGNTIYF.